The clone carrying this T cell receptor beta chain was counted at least ten times. Its antigen is undetermined. From the 5' RACE reads, TCRdb called clonotypes with MiXCR, one entry per CDR3 protein. Among hundreds of thousands of distinct CDR3 sequences listed, roughly 6% were seen once. The CDR3 length is 12 residues. Per the germline V gene, CDR1 is SQVTM and CDR2 is ANQGSEA. V lost 3 bases and J lost 9, with 12 bases in between. This record belongs to a study of identical twins. Notes on the study in general: Fewer insertions were carried by abundant cord blood beta clonotypes, but none was seen in memory repertoires.

The chain carries TRBV29-1 and TRBJ2-1; the D gene is possibly TRBD1 (6 bases). The specimen sequenced was naive T cells sorted from blood. The receptor's source is a young man in good health. The CDR3 sequence is CSVDEGVGEQFF. The CDR3 DNA reads TGCAGCGTTGACGAGGGGGTTGGTGAGCAGTTCTTC.